This TCR beta chain was documented in a study of blood T cell repertoires in COVID-19. Profiled with immunoSEQ multiplex PCR; TCRdb holds only in-frame clones, not every one. The profile shows some 63,000 clones, around 80% of them singletons. The CDR3 has 11 amino acids. V lost 11 bases and J lost 7, with 9 bases in between. Per germline, CDR1 MNHEY and CDR2 SVGAGI. The TCR comes from a human donor in a cohort sampled during active COVID-19. The sample was peripheral blood. The chain combines TRBV6-5 with TRBJ1-6; no definite D call. The CDR3 spells CASGGNSPLHF. CDR3 sequence (DNA): TGTGCCTCTGGCGGGAATTCACCCCTCCACTTT.